This T cell receptor beta chain appears in the sequencing data of a study of T cell responses to AZD1222 COVID-19 vaccine. Regarding the study as a whole: Of spike-specific TCRs, nearly half reportedly target regions left unmutated in variants. With dominance at 160-218 and 743-854, vaccine-associated CD4 TCRs spanned spike. Mostly white British, mostly female donors; authors suggested clonal diversity may be underestimated.

On this clone itself: Its antigen is undetermined.

CDR3 length equals 15 residues. Germline values: CDR1 SGDLS, CDR2 YYNGEE. V dropped 3 bases and J dropped 6; count of bases not matched to a gene: 11. Assay: immunoSEQ multiplex PCR; the TCRdb copy retains only in-frame clones and omits some. The sample includes some 60,000 clones, 60% to 85% of them seen just once. This sequence originates from an adult who received the AZD1222 COVID-19 vaccine. The specimen comprised peripheral blood, sampled 28 days after the second AZD1222 dose. The chain employs TRBV9 and TRBJ2-7, with 8 bases lining up with TRBD1. CDR3 DNA sequence: TGTGCCAGCAGCGCGACTGGTCAGGGGGCAGTCGAGCAGTACTTC. It specifies CASSATGQGAVEQYF.